These T cell receptor beta chains were read from a single sample in a study of T cell responses to AZD1222 COVID-19 vaccine. This table comes from immunoSEQ multiplex PCR, and its TCRdb copy is limited to in-frame clones, with some not included. The sample has roughly 120,000 clones, about 90% seen once. The sample in question was peripheral blood, obtained on day 0 of AZD1222 vaccination. These receptors were collected from an adult in good health. Each CDR3 is given without its conserved first and last residue. Each record gives: J gene, V gene, D gene, CDR3 protein. The D gene is left open where the match is weak.

TRBJ2-3,TRBV7-6,NA,ASSPQGIWTDTQY
TRBJ2-2,TRBV4-3,NA,ASSQDPAAGELF
TRBJ1-6,TRBV6-1,NA,ASSEEGGLPSPLH
TRBJ1-2,TRBV6-5,TRBD1,ASSYDRGTYGYT
TRBJ2-5,TRBV5-1,TRBD2,ASSLLAGGAETQY
TRBJ1-4,TRBV28,NA,ASSRAALNEKLF
TRBJ2-7,TRBV19,TRBD2,ATSGASGTYEQY
TRBJ1-4,TRBV3-1/TRBV3-2,NA,ASSQAGEKLF
TRBJ2-2,TRBV19,NA,ASAQGQGTGELF
TRBJ2-1,TRBV2,TRBD1,AHRDRGDEQF
TRBJ1-1,TRBV4-1,NA,ASSQVQGRAF
TRBJ2-7,TRBV5-8,NA,ASSLAGVRRQYSYEQY